This note documents a single T cell receptor (beta chain) sequence. Antigen specificity is unknown. A much larger clone sits a single nucleotide away, making a read error possible. This sample was included in a study of tumor and adjacent non-tumor tissue in lung cancer. The wider study: The patients, 10 men and 5 women, were about 30 to 76 with stage I to III disease.

CDR1 is LGHNA and CDR2 is YSLEER in the germline V gene. The length of the CDR3 is 17 residues. V was clipped by 4 bases and J by 3 bases, with 20 bases between them. Study observations and caveats: Significantly higher TCR diversity was found in tumor than normal lung. Higher tumor TCR diversity was associated with shorter survival.

A modified ARM-PCR protocol with three rounds of nested PCR amplified TCRbeta. TCRdb re-called the multiplex PCR reads with MiXCR, one entry per CDR3 protein. The repertoire has some 99,000 distinct CDR3 sequences, 62% of them found once; the top ten carry 15% to 20%. No cell sorting was done before RNA was extracted from the tissue. Distant lung tissue was collected more than 3 cm away from the tumor edge. The chain recombines TRBV4-3 with TRBJ2-3; D remains unclear. The sequence derives from a man in his sixties with non-small cell lung cancer. Sequenced sample: distant non-tumor lung tissue. The CDR3 is CASSRQTWVTVTDTQYF. The CDR3 DNA is TGCGCCAGCAGCCGCCAGACCTGGGTGACGGTAACAGATACGCAGTATTTT.